These 26 T cell receptor beta chains were all obtained from the same sample, sequenced in a study of cytomegalovirus exposure and HLA in healthy donors (TCRdb year 2017). The library was built by means of the immunoSEQ multiplex PCR assay. A mixture of 60 forward primers for TCR Vbeta segments and 13 reverse primers for TCR Jbeta segments was used in the multiplex PCR. The immuneACCESS repertoire file appears here via TCRdb, limited to in-frame rearrangements. These files lack a portion of the clones; in checked studies, under half of the deficit traces to unresolved V genes, and the cause of the others is not known. In all, the sample holds some 240,000 clones, and about 90% of those were seen once. 1.5% to 2% of the sample goes to the ten largest clones. Sequenced: PBMCs. These receptors came from a girl aged 2-15 years in good health and CMV-seronegative.

The chain recombines TRBV5-5 with TRBJ2-7; 7 bases agree with TRBD2. CDR3 size: 15 residues. Germline values: CDR1 SGHKS, CDR2 YYEKEE (reference sequence). V shed 3 bases, J shed 3 bases, and the junction held 9 bases outside the gene matches. In nucleotides, the CDR3 is TGTGCCAGCAGCTACGGGGCTAGCGGCAGCTACGAGCAGTACTTC. It encodes CASSYGASGSYEQYF.

The sample holds one count of this clone. The chain carries TRBV4-1 and TRBJ2-7; 7 bases are shared with TRBD2. J gave up 2 bases and V 1 base, and 8 bases lay outside the gene matches. Germline lookup yields CDR1 MGHRA and CDR2 YSYEKL. The length of the CDR3 is 16 residues. The DNA of the CDR3 is TGCGCCAGCAGCCAAGGAGGAACTAGCGCTGCCTACGAGCAGTACTTC. Translating gives CASSQGGTSAAYEQYF.

J is TRBJ2-7 and V is TRBV19; TRBD1 is a possible D gene (5 bases). The CDR3 contains 17 residues. CDR1 LNHDA and CDR2 SQIVND come from the germline V gene (reference sequence). V lost 5 bases to trimming and J lost 3 bases, with 23 bases between them. CDR3 bases: TGTGCCAGTAGTCCCAGACAGAGTCCCTCCGTGGACTACGAGCAGTACTTC. This codes for CASSPRQSPSVDYEQYF.

The rearrangement uses TRBV19 and TRBJ2-2; D is ambiguous. Trimming cost V 6 bases and J 4 bases, with 21 bases left between them. The CDR3 totals 17 residues. Germline CDR1 and CDR2: LNHDA and SQIVND (reference sequence). The DNA for the CDR3 is TGTGCCAGTAGCCCGCCGGTTGGGCAGACCCCCACCGGGGAGCTGTTTTTT. Its translation is CASSPPVGQTPTGELFF.

The J gene is TRBJ2-3, the V gene TRBV12-5; possibly TRBD2 for D (6 bases). The CDR3 spans 15 residues. Germline loops: CDR1 LGHNT, CDR2 FRNRAP. V was clipped by 6 bases and J by 2 bases, with 15 bases between them. CDR3 sequence (DNA): TGTGCTAGTGGGAAAGAGGGGAGGCCCACAGATACGCAGTATTTT. Protein sequence: CASGKEGRPTDTQYF.

The V and J genes are TRBV6-8 and TRBJ1-5, with D unclear. The germline V gene has CDR1 MNHGY and CDR2 SAAAGT. CDR3 size: 11 residues. V lost 5 bases and J lost 11, with 10 bases in between. CDR3 coding DNA: TGTGCCAGCAGTAGAAGCGGGGCCCAGCATTTT. This sequence encodes CASSRSGAQHF.

This clone appeared a single time. The sample contains more than one DNA sequence encoding this CDR3. The chain joins TRBV29-1 to TRBJ2-3; 9 bases match TRBD1. V lost 4 bases, J lost 1 base, and 0 bases stayed unmatched. Germline V gene sequence: CDR1 SQVTM, CDR2 ANQGSEA. The CDR3 spans 13 residues. The CDR3, as DNA: TGCAGCGTTGGACAGGGGGGCACAGATACGCAGTATTTT. Its protein product is CSVGQGGTDTQYF.

The gene calls are TRBV28 and TRBJ1-5, with TRBD1 matching over 11 bases. With 1 base clipped from V and 14 bases from J, the junction kept 4 bases outside the gene matches. Germline CDR1 MDHEN, CDR2 SYDVKM. The CDR3 is made up of 13 amino acids. The CDR3 nucleotides read TGTGCCAGCAGTTTATTCTGGGACAGGGGGAAGCATTTT. Its translation is CASSLFWDRGKHF.

The chain is built from TRBV6-1 and TRBJ2-1; tentatively, D is TRBD2 (5 bases). Germline V gives CDR1 MNHNS, CDR2 SASEGT. There are 15 residues in the CDR3. The ends were cut back, 7 bases at V and 0 bases at J, with 13 bases in the middle. Here the CDR3 DNA reads TGTGCCAGCACCTTACTAGTGCCCTCCTACAATGAGCAGTTCTTC. It codes for CASTLLVPSYNEQFF.

In this sample, this clone turned up once. V is TRBV5-4 and J is TRBJ1-1, with D possibly matching TRBD1 (6 bases). CDR1 is SGHNT, CDR2 YYREEE, per germline (reference sequence). CDR3 size: 17 residues. V was clipped by 5 bases and J by 5 bases, with 25 bases between them. CDR3 DNA sequence: TGTGCCAGCAGGGGGTGGGGGGGCGCCCTGTCGGAAACTGAAGCTTTCTTT. Its translation: CASRGWGGALSETEAFF.

In DNA, the CDR3 is TGTGCCAGCAGCAAAGATGACGCGGGACGGCCATTTGCGTACTTC. This translates into CASSKDDAGRPFAYF. V usage is TRBV21-1 and J usage is TRBJ2-7; TRBD2, the D gene given by the table, was not confirmed from the DNA. TRBV21-1 is deemed a pseudogene. The CDR3 is 15 residues long.

The chain links TRBV19 to TRBJ1-1; 8 bases agree with TRBD1. There are 14 residues in the CDR3. J lost 1 base, V lost 8 bases, and 6 bases had no gene match. Germline V gene lookup returns CDR1 LNHDA and CDR2 SQIVND (reference sequence). CDR3 sequence reads: CASDLGQGNTEAFF. CDR3 sequence (DNA): TGTGCCAGTGACCTTGGACAGGGGAACACTGAAGCTTTCTTT.

The chain couples TRBV27 to TRBJ2-6, with TRBD1 matching 9 bases. The CDR3 has 19 amino acids. Germline V CDR1 and CDR2: MNHEY, SMNVEV (reference sequence). V lost 5 bases and J lost 0; bases outside the gene matches: 11. The CDR3 region has the DNA TGTGCCAGCAGTGTGTACACAGGGGGCTTTGGCTCTGGGGCCAACGTCCTGACTTTC. Translating it yields CASSVYTGGFGSGANVLTF.

The chain employs TRBV19 and TRBJ1-4; 7 nucleotides align to TRBD1. V shed 6 bases and J 0 bases; nucleotides not matched to a gene: 4. CDR3 size: 15 residues. CDR1 is LNHDA and CDR2 is SQIVND in the germline V gene (reference sequence). The CDR3 spells CASRDRPSTNEKLFF. The CDR3 DNA reads as TGTGCCAGTAGGGACAGGCCCTCAACTAATGAAAAACTGTTTTTT.

This clone showed up just once. CDR3 bases: TGTGCCAGCAGCTTGGAGTGGAAGCGGGGGTCAGATACGCAGTATTTT. Residues: CASSLEWKRGSDTQYF. The chain has TRBV5-6 and TRBJ2-3; 8 positions agree with TRBD2. The CDR3 runs 16 residues. Per the germline V gene, CDR1 is SGHDT and CDR2 is YYEEEE. V was clipped by 0 bases and J by 4 bases; unmatched bases: 7.

This clone appeared a single time. The identical CDR3 is also encoded by other nucleotide sequences in the sample. The chain combines TRBV11-2 with TRBJ2-7; 7 bases are shared with TRBD2. V was pared by 1 base and J by 1 base, with 1 base of the junction left unmatched. The CDR3 covers 14 residues. The germline gives CDR1 SGHAT, CDR2 FQNNGV. CDR3 protein: CASSLGLASYEQYF. The CDR3 nucleotides are TGTGCCAGCAGCTTAGGACTAGCTTCCTACGAGCAGTACTTC.

This chain connects TRBV28 to TRBJ2-7; TRBD1 agrees at 8 bases. Germline V gene data show CDR1 as MDHEN and CDR2 as SYDVKM. There are 18 residues in the CDR3. V lost 6 bases and J lost 3; bases outside the gene matches: 19. The CDR3 spells CASRKPRSLTGDNYEQYF. CDR3 sequence (DNA): TGTGCCAGCAGAAAACCACGCTCCTTGACAGGGGATAACTACGAGCAGTACTTC. Full variable domain (outside the CDR3, taken from reference TRBV28 and TRBJ2-7): DVKVTQSSRYLVKRTGEKVFLECVQDMDHENMFWYRQDPGLGLRLIYFSYDVKMKEKGDIPEGYSVSREKKERFSLILESASTNQTSMYLCASRKPRSLTGDNYEQYFGPGTRLTVT.

The chain recombines TRBV6-6 with TRBJ2-2; TRBD1 might be the D (5 bases). V was trimmed by 3 bases and J by 4 bases, leaving 15 bases between them. The CDR3 has 16 amino acids. Germline V gives CDR1 MNHNY, CDR2 SVGAGI (reference sequence). CDR3: CASSYKPGITTGELFF. The DNA for the CDR3 is TGTGCCAGCAGTTATAAGCCAGGGATTACCACCGGGGAGCTGTTTTTT.

This clone has only one observation. The rearrangement uses TRBV28 and TRBJ2-1, with 9 bases that match TRBD1. Germline lookup yields CDR1 MDHEN and CDR2 SYDVKM. The CDR3 totals 14 residues. V shed 8 bases, J shed 9 bases, and the junction held 11 bases outside the gene matches. The CDR3 loop is CASGEYTGGPEQFF. As DNA, the CDR3 is TGTGCCAGCGGGGAGTACACAGGGGGCCCTGAGCAGTTCTTC.

The chain combines TRBV30 with TRBJ1-1; D call uncertain. The CDR3 contains 12 residues. CDR1 is GTSNPN and CDR2 is SVGIG in the germline V gene (reference sequence). The CDR3: CAWARLNTEAFF. The CDR3 DNA is TGTGCTTGGGCGCGGTTGAACACTGAAGCTTTCTTT.

Comment on this clone: One junction end does not reproduce the germline sequence, and a read error may be involved. This chain uses TRBV6-5 with TRBJ2-7, with 11 bases matching TRBD1. This CDR3 is 13 amino acids long. Germline loops: CDR1 MNHEY, CDR2 SVGAGI. The CDR3 region has the DNA TGTGTCAGCACAGGACAGGGGGCGGGGGAGCAGTACTTC. Residues: CVSTGQGAGEQYF.

This clone was observed once. This chain connects TRBV5-1 to TRBJ2-5; 7 positions match TRBD2. The germline V gene has CDR1 SGHRS and CDR2 YFSETQ. This CDR3 spans 15 amino acids. The V gene end was trimmed by 4 bases and the J gene end by 2 bases; junction bases not matched to a gene: 8. CDR3 sequence reads: CASSAPIAGQETQYF. The CDR3 nucleotides read TGCGCCAGCAGCGCACCTATAGCGGGTCAAGAGACCCAGTACTTC.

The chain is built from TRBV5-1 and TRBJ2-3; TRBD2 matches 12 bases. This CDR3 has 14 residues. Germline loops: CDR1 SGHRS, CDR2 YFSETQ. The V and J ends lost 3 bases and 8 bases, in that order; junction bases with no gene match: 4. CDR3 nucleotides: TGCGCCAGCAGCTCTAGCGGGGGGGCAGGTACGCAGTATTTT. It codes for CASSSSGGAGTQYF.

This sequence joins TRBV2 and TRBJ2-2; possible D gene TRBD1, 5 bases. CDR3 length: 14 residues. Germline assignment: CDR1 SNHLY and CDR2 FYNNEI. V dropped 10 bases and J dropped 0 bases, with 12 bases sitting between them. The CDR3 protein is CAIRARANTGELFF. The CDR3 nucleotides read TGTGCCATCAGGGCCAGGGCGAACACCGGGGAGCTGTTTTTT.

This chain uses TRBV10-2 with TRBJ2-1, with TRBD2 identical over 7 bases. Looked up from germline, CDR1 is WSHSY and CDR2 is SAAADI. The CDR3 is 15 residues long. With 6 bases clipped from V and 7 bases from J, the junction kept 12 bases outside the gene matches. CDR3 bases: TGCGCCAGCAGCCTCCTAGCGGACCTTGGAAATGAGCAGTTCTTC. This sequence encodes CASSLLADLGNEQFF.

CDR3 coding DNA: TGTGCCAGCTCACCATCGGGACTAACCGAGACCCAGTACTTC. Translating it yields CASSPSGLTETQYF. This sequence joins TRBV18 and TRBJ2-5; 7 positions match TRBD2. With V trimmed by 2 bases and J by 5 bases, 5 bases remained unmatched. Germline CDR1 reads KGHSH; CDR2 reads LQKENI. CDR3 length equals 14 residues.